The 29 T cell receptor beta chains in this list originate from one sample, sequenced in a study of blood T cell repertoires in COVID-19. Sequencing used immunoSEQ multiplex PCR; TCRdb keeps in-frame clones, though not all of them. The data contain about 150,000 clones, roughly four fifths of them seen just once; the ten biggest clones take up less than 30%. Sequenced input: peripheral blood. The receptors shown here come from a woman aged 55 to 70 with acute or convalescent COVID-19.

This chain connects TRBV7-2 to TRBJ1-5, with 8 bases aligning to TRBD1. The V gene's germline CDR1 is SGHTA and CDR2 FQGNSA. Trimming took 5 bases from V and 3 from J; bases not matched to a gene: 12. This CDR3 has 17 amino acids. CDR3 in amino acids: CASSPKRDRRINQPQHF. For the CDR3, the DNA is TGTGCCAGCAGCCCTAAGCGGGACAGGCGCATCAATCAGCCCCAGCATTTT.

The chain employs TRBV19 and TRBJ1-4; D gene uncertain. Germline CDR1 is LNHDA and CDR2 is SQIVND (reference sequence). V was clipped by 3 bases and J by 0 bases, with 8 bases between them. The CDR3 totals 15 residues. The CDR3 is CASSMGRATNEKLFF. The CDR3 nucleotides are TGTGCCAGTAGTATGGGCAGAGCAACTAATGAAAAACTGTTTTTT.

The chain links TRBV2 to TRBJ2-3; tentative D call: TRBD1 (6 bases). The CDR3 runs to 13 residues. Germline assignment: CDR1 SNHLY and CDR2 FYNNEI. V lost 8 bases to trimming and J lost 5 bases, with 14 bases between them. The CDR3 sequence: CASGGPYGDTQYF. The CDR3 DNA reads TGTGCCAGCGGGGGCCCTTATGGAGATACGCAGTATTTT.

Only one count was recorded for this clone. The V call is TRBV18, the J call TRBJ1-2; TRBD1 matches 8 bases. CDR1 and CDR2 (germline): KGHSH, LQKENI. CDR3 size: 14 residues. V dropped 2 bases and J dropped 5; count of bases not matched to a gene: 4. As DNA, the CDR3 is TGTGCCAGCTCACCAAACAGGGGGGATTATGGCTACACCTTC. It translates to CASSPNRGDYGYTF.

The chain recombines TRBV5-5 with TRBJ1-4; D unresolved. Germline loops: CDR1 SGHKS, CDR2 YYEKEE (reference sequence). Trimming removed 0 bases from V and 13 bases from J, with 7 bases in between. The CDR3 extends over 11 amino acids. CDR3 protein: CASSLVGSLFF. The CDR3 DNA is TGTGCCAGCAGCTTGGTCGGGTCACTGTTTTTT.

This chain uses TRBV15 with TRBJ1-4; D unresolved. Trimming took off 0 bases at V and 4 bases at J, with 12 bases between the two ends. This CDR3 region has 16 residues. The germline gives CDR1 LNHNV, CDR2 YYDKDF (reference sequence). The CDR3 region is CATSRDSHEVNEKLFF. The CDR3 DNA is TGTGCCACCAGCAGAGATTCCCATGAGGTTAATGAAAAACTGTTTTTT.

The chain recombines TRBV6-5 with TRBJ2-1; 8 bases align to TRBD1. V lost 6 bases to trimming and J lost 6 bases; unmatched junction nucleotides: 4. The CDR3 runs to 13 residues. CDR1 MNHEY and CDR2 SVGAGI come from the germline V gene. The DNA for the CDR3 is TGTGCCAGCAGCCCGACAGGGGTCAATGAGCAGTTCTTC. This encodes CASSPTGVNEQFF.

V gene TRBV5-1 combines with J gene TRBJ2-5; 8 nucleotides line up with TRBD2. Trimming took 0 bases from V and 2 from J; bases not matched to a gene: 6. This CDR3 is 16 amino acids long. The germline V gene encodes CDR1 SGHRS and CDR2 YFSETQ. The CDR3 DNA follows: TGCGCCAGCAGCTTGGCCGTAGCGGGGAGACAAGAGACCCAGTACTTC. Protein product: CASSLAVAGRQETQYF.

This sequence joins TRBV5-1 and TRBJ1-1; D is uncertain. Germline assignment: CDR1 SGHRS and CDR2 YFSETQ. The ends were cut back, 3 bases at V and 2 bases at J, with 8 bases in the middle. CDR3 length: 13 amino acids. CDR3 in amino acids: CASSSIQNTEAFF. The CDR3 bases are TGCGCCAGCAGCTCGATACAAAACACTGAAGCTTTCTTT.

The V call is TRBV27, the J call TRBJ2-7; 10 bases match TRBD2. Per the germline V gene, CDR1 is MNHEY and CDR2 is SMNVEV (reference sequence). This CDR3 comprises 16 residues. Trimming at V came to 5 bases and at J to 0 bases, leaving 7 bases not matched to a gene. This CDR3 reads CASSTTSGASSYEQYV. CDR3 DNA sequence: TGTGCCAGCAGTACCACTAGCGGGGCCAGCTCCTACGAGCAGTACGTC.

J is TRBJ1-2 and V is TRBV27; no reliable D call. Trimming took 3 bases from V and 4 from J, leaving 9 bases between them. The germline V gene has CDR1 MNHEY and CDR2 SMNVEV (reference sequence). The CDR3 contains 13 residues. The chain's CDR3 is CASSLRPGYGYTF. CDR3 nucleotides: TGTGCCAGCAGTTTGCGACCGGGCTATGGCTACACCTTC.

The V gene is TRBV5-4, the J gene TRBJ2-3, with TRBD2 identical over 12 bases. There are 14 residues in the CDR3. J was trimmed by 5 bases and V by 6 bases; bases with no gene match: 4. The germline gives CDR1 SGHNT, CDR2 YYREEE (reference sequence). This CDR3 is CASKLAGGIDTQYF. The DNA for the CDR3 is TGTGCCAGCAAACTAGCGGGGGGCATAGATACGCAGTATTTT.

V is TRBV7-2 and J is TRBJ1-1; 10 positions match TRBD1. The CDR3 totals 15 residues. With 5 bases clipped from V and 11 bases from J, the junction kept 14 bases outside the gene matches. Per germline, CDR1 SGHTA and CDR2 FQGNSA. CDR3 nucleotides: TGTGCCAGCAGCCGTAGGACAGGGGGGGGACTTGAGGCTTTCTTT. Translation: CASSRRTGGGLEAFF. Drawing the rest from reference TRBV7-2 and TRBJ1-1, the complete variable domain is GAGVSQSPSNKVTEKGKDVELRCDPISGHTALYWYRQSLGQGLEFLIYFQGNSAPDKSGLPSDRFSAERTGGSVSTLTIQRTQQEDSAVYLCASSRRTGGGLEAFFGQGTRLTVV.

This clone occurred a few times. This chain connects TRBV28 to TRBJ2-2; 8 bases map to TRBD1. The CDR3 extends over 14 amino acids. CDR1 MDHEN and CDR2 SYDVKM come from the germline V gene. V shed 6 bases and J 8 bases; nucleotides not matched to a gene: 8. DNA for the CDR3: TGTGCCAGCAGACCGACAGGGGATATAGGGGAGCTGTTTTTT. Protein sequence: CASRPTGDIGELFF.

V usage is TRBV5-5 and J usage is TRBJ2-7; 7 nucleotides align to TRBD1. The CDR3 is 14 residues long. Trimming at V came to 1 base and at J to 2 bases, leaving 3 bases not matched to a gene. From germline, CDR1 is SGHKS and CDR2 YYEKEE (reference sequence). This CDR3 is CASSLSQGTYEQYF. CDR3 DNA: TGTGCCAGCAGCTTGTCACAGGGGACCTACGAGCAGTACTTC.

V gene TRBV2 combines with J gene TRBJ1-3, with no clear D. Trimming shortened V by 6 bases and J by 0 bases, and 15 bases separated the two germline ends. This CDR3 has 16 residues. Germline lookup yields CDR1 SNHLY and CDR2 FYNNEI. The CDR3 sequence is CASSQDTPSSGNTIYF. The CDR3, as DNA: TGTGCCAGCAGCCAAGACACCCCGAGCTCTGGAAACACCATATATTTT.

V gene TRBV6-5 combines with J gene TRBJ2-6; the match to TRBD1 covers 8 bases. Trimming took 11 bases from V and 3 from J; bases not matched to a gene: 6. Germline CDR1 is MNHEY and CDR2 is SVGAGI. The CDR3 has 14 residues. The CDR3 sequence: CACQGAGGANVLTF. The CDR3, as DNA: TGTGCCTGCCAGGGGGCTGGTGGGGCCAACGTCCTGACTTTC.

The chain links TRBV4-1 to TRBJ2-1, with 10 bases that match TRBD1. J lost 5 bases, V lost 5 bases, and 6 bases had no gene match. The CDR3 length is 15 residues. Germline V CDR1 and CDR2: MGHRA, YSYEKL. CDR3 sequence: CASSKGQGTDNEQFF. DNA for the CDR3: TGCGCCAGCAGCAAGGGACAGGGGACAGACAATGAGCAGTTCTTC.

V usage is TRBV3-1 (or the pseudogene TRBV3-2) and J usage is TRBJ1-2; TRBD1 agrees at 10 bases. The CDR3 is 18 amino acids. Trimming removed 3 bases from V and 6 bases from J; junction bases left unmatched: 16. Germline loops: CDR1 LGHDT, CDR2 YNNKEL (reference sequence). CDR3 residues: CASSQKIDRGLGLDGYTF. The CDR3 nucleotides read TGTGCCAGCAGCCAGAAAATCGACAGGGGGCTTGGTCTGGATGGCTACACCTTC.

CDR3 in DNA: TGTGCCAGCAGCATCCCGGGAAAAGAAAACATTCAGTACTTC. Translation gives CASSIPGKENIQYF. The chain carries TRBV7-9 and TRBJ2-4, with D perhaps matching TRBD2 (5 bases). The CDR3 extends over 14 amino acids. The germline gives CDR1 SEHNR, CDR2 FQNEAQ (reference sequence). V shed 5 bases and J shed 5 bases, with 13 bases lying between them. The entire variable domain, with the rest obtained from reference TRBV7-9 and TRBJ2-4, is as follows: DTGVSQNPRHKITKRGQNVTFRCDPISEHNRLYWYRQTLGQGPEFLTYFQNEAQLEKSRLLSDRFSAERPKGSFSTLEIQRTEQGDSAMYLCASSIPGKENIQYFGAGTRLSVL.

The CDR3 protein is CASSYPRPKVQIGELFF. CDR3 coding DNA: TGTGCCAGCAGTTATCCGCGTCCAAAAGTCCAAATCGGGGAGCTGTTTTTT. This sequence joins TRBV6-9 and TRBJ2-2; D call uncertain. CDR3 length equals 17 residues. V lost 2 bases and J 7 bases, leaving 20 bases between the germline ends. Germline V CDR1 and CDR2: MNHGY, SVAAGI.

V gene TRBV28 combines with J gene TRBJ2-3; maybe TRBD1 (5 bases). Trimming took 4 bases from V and 8 from J, leaving 19 bases between them. CDR1 is MDHEN, CDR2 SYDVKM, per germline. The CDR3 totals 15 residues. As DNA, the CDR3 is TGTGCCAGCAGTTCTCAGGGCGCGAGTCTAGTTACGCAGTATTTT. Protein sequence: CASSSQGASLVTQYF.

The chain is built from TRBV28 and TRBJ1-1; D not resolved. The CDR3 is 12 amino acids. Germline values: CDR1 MDHEN, CDR2 SYDVKM. Trimming took off 6 bases at V and 11 bases at J, with 16 bases between the two ends. The CDR3 is CASRGGTTRAFF. For the CDR3, the DNA is TGTGCCAGCAGAGGAGGCACGACCCGGGCTTTCTTT. Based on the CDR3 plus reference TRBV28 and TRBJ1-1, the full variable domain is DVKVTQSSRYLVKRTGEKVFLECVQDMDHENMFWYRQDPGLGLRLIYFSYDVKMKEKGDIPEGYSVSREKKERFSLILESASTNQTSMYLCASRGGTTRAFFGQGTRLTVV.

The rearrangement links TRBV29-1 to TRBJ1-2, with 9 bases fitting TRBD1. From germline, CDR1 is SQVTM and CDR2 ANQGSEA. The junction had 8 bases not matched to a gene; V was cut back by 7 bases and J by 8 bases. This CDR3 has 12 amino acids. The CDR3 is CSARGQGEGYTF. The DNA for the CDR3 is TGCAGCGCCCGGGGACAGGGTGAAGGCTACACCTTC.

The chain recombines TRBV6-1 with TRBJ1-2, with TRBD1 identical over 9 bases. Trimming removed 2 bases from V and 4 bases from J; junction bases left unmatched: 8. Per the germline V gene, CDR1 is MNHNS and CDR2 is SASEGT. This CDR3 comprises 16 residues. The CDR3 sequence is CASSEHRTGGSYGYTF. CDR3 coding DNA: TGTGCCAGCAGTGAACACCGCACAGGGGGCTCCTATGGCTACACCTTC.

This clone showed up just once. The CDR3 sequence is CASSGGTAEKEQYF. Written as DNA, the CDR3 is TGCGCCAGCAGTGGGGGGACAGCGGAGAAGGAGCAGTACTTC. This chain connects TRBV10-1 to TRBJ2-7; 7 positions match TRBD1. The CDR3 is made up of 14 amino acids. V was clipped by 4 bases and J by 7 bases; unmatched bases: 10. Per the germline V gene, CDR1 is WNHNN and CDR2 is SYGVQD (reference sequence).

The rearrangement uses TRBV18 and TRBJ2-1; TRBD2 agrees at 11 bases. Per the germline V gene, CDR1 is KGHSH and CDR2 is LQKENI. CDR3 length equals 17 residues. V was clipped by 4 bases and J by 8 bases; unmatched bases: 13. The CDR3 DNA reads TGTGCCAGCTCACACTGGGGACTAGCGGACGCCGTAGATGAGCAGTTCTTC. This gives the protein CASSHWGLADAVDEQFF.

The table lists this clone with a count of one. In DNA, the CDR3 is TGTGCCAGCAGCGACAGGGTGGGTGAGCAGTTCTTC. Its translation: CASSDRVGEQFF. The chain joins TRBV7-3 to TRBJ2-1; TRBD1 aligns across 7 bases. V lost 5 bases, J lost 9 bases, and 4 bases stayed unmatched. The germline V gene encodes CDR1 SGHTA and CDR2 FQGTGA. This CDR3 contains 12 residues. The full variable domain, in which reference TRBV7-3 and TRBJ2-1 provide the parts outside the CDR3, is GAGVSQTPSNKVTEKGKYVELRCDPISGHTALYWYRQSLGQGPEFLIYFQGTGAADDSGLPNDRFFAVRPEGSVSTLKIQRTERGDSAVYLCASSDRVGEQFFGPGTRLTVL.

The chain links TRBV6-5 to TRBJ1-3, with TRBD1 identical over 8 bases. Trimming removed 7 bases from V and 15 bases from J; junction bases left unmatched: 14. The germline gives CDR1 MNHEY, CDR2 SVGAGI. The CDR3 sequence is 13 residues long. The CDR3, as DNA: TGTGCCAGCACAAAGGCCCAGACAGGGGTCCCATATTTT. Protein product: CASTKAQTGVPYF.